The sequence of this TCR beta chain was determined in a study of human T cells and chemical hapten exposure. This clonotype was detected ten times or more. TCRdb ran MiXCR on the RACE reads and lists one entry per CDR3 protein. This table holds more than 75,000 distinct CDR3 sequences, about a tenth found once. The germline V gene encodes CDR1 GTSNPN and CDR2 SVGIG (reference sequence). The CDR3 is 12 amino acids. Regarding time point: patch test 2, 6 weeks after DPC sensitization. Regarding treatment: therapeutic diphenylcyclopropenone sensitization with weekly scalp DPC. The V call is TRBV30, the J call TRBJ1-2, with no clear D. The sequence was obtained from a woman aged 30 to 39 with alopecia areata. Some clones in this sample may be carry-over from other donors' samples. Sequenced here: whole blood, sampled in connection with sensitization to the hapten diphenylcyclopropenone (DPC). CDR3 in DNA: TGTGCGCTGGCCTCTGACAACTATGGCTACACCTTC. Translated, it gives CALASDNYGYTF.